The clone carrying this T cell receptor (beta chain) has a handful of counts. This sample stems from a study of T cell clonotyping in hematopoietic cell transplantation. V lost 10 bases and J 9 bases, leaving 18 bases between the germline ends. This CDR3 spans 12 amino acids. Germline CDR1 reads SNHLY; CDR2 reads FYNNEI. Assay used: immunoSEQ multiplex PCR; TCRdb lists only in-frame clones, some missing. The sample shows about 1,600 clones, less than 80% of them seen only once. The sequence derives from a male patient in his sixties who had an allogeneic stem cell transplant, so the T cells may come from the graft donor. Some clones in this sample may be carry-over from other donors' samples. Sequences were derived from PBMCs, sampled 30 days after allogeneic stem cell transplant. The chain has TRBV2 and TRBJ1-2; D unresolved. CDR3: CAISTPGGSYTF. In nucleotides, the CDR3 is TGTGCCATTTCCACCCCCGGCGGTAGCTACACCTTC. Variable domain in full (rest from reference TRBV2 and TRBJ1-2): EPEVTQTPSHQVTQMGQEVILRCVPISNHLYFYWYRQILGQKVEFLVSFYNNEISEKSEIFDDQFSVERPDGSNFTLKIRSTKLEDSAMYFCAISTPGGSYTFGSGTRLTVV.